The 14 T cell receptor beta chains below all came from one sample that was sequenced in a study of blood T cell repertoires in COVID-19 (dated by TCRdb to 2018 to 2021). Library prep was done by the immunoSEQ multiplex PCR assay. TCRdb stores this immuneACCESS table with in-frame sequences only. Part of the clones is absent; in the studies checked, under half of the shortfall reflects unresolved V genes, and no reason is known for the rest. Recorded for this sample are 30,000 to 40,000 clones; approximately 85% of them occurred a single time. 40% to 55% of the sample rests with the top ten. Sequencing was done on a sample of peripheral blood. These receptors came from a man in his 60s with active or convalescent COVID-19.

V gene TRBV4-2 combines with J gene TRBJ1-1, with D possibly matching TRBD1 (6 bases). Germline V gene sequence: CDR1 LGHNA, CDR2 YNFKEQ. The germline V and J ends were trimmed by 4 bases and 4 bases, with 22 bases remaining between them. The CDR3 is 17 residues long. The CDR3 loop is CASSPYFTGTRGTEAFF. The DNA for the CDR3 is TGTGCCAGCAGCCCATATTTTACCGGGACAAGGGGCACTGAAGCTTTCTTT.

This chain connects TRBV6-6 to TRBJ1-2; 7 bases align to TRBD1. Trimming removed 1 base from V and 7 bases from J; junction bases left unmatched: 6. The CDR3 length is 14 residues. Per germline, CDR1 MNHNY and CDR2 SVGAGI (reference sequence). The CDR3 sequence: CASSYLRQGGGYTF. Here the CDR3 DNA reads TGTGCCAGCAGTTACTTGCGACAGGGAGGTGGCTACACCTTC.

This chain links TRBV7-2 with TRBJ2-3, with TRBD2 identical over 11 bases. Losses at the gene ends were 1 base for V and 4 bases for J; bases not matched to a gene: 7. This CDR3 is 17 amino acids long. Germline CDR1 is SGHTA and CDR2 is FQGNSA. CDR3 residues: CASSLVVAGGPSDTQYF. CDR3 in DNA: TGTGCCAGCAGCTTAGTAGTAGCGGGGGGGCCATCAGATACGCAGTATTTT.

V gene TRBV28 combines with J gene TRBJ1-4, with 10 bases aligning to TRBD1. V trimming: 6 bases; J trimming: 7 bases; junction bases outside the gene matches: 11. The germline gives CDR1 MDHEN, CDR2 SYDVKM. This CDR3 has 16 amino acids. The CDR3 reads CASRGGTGTGAEKLFF. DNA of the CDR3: TGTGCCAGCAGGGGGGGTACCGGGACAGGGGCTGAAAAACTGTTTTTT.

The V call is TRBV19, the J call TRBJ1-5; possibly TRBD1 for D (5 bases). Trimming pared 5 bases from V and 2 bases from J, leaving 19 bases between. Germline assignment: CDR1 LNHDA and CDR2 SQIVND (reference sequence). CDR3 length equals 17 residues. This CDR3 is CASSFDLGGLGNQPQHF. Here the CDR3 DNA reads TGTGCCAGTAGTTTCGACTTGGGGGGGTTAGGCAATCAGCCCCAGCATTTT.

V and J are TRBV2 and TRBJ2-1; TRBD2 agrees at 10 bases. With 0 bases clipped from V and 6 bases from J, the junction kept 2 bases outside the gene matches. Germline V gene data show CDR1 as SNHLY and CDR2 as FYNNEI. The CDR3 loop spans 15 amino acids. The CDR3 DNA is TGTGCCAGCAGTGAAGCAGCGGGGGGGTTCAATGAGCAGTTCTTC. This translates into CASSEAAGGFNEQFF.

For the CDR3, the DNA is TGTGCCACCAGTGATCCTCAGGGGGTCCGAGCTTTCTTT. Encoded protein: CATSDPQGVRAFF. The chain is built from TRBV24-1 and TRBJ1-1; 7 nucleotides line up with TRBD1. The CDR3 contains 13 residues. Germline V gene lookup returns CDR1 KGHDR and CDR2 SFDVKD. V lost 3 bases and J lost 10; bases outside the gene matches: 7.

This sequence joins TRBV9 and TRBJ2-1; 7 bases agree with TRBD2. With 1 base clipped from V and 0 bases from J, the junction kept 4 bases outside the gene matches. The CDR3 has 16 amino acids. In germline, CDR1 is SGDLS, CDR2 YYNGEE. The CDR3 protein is CASSVSGAGSYNEQFF. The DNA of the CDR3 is TGTGCCAGCAGCGTAAGCGGGGCTGGCTCCTACAATGAGCAGTTCTTC.

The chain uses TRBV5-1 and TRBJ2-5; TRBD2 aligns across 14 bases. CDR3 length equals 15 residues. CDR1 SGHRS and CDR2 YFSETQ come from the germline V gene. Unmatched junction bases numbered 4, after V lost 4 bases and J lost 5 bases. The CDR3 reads CASSLGTSGSETQYF. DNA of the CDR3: TGCGCCAGCAGCCTTGGGACTAGCGGGAGTGAGACCCAGTACTTC.

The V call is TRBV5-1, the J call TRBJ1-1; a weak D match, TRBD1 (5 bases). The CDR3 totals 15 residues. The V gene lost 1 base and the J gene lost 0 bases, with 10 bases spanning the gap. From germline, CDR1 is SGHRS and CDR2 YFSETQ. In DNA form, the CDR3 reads TGCGCCAGCAGCTTGCAGGGTAGGATGAACACTGAAGCTTTCTTT. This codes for CASSLQGRMNTEAFF.

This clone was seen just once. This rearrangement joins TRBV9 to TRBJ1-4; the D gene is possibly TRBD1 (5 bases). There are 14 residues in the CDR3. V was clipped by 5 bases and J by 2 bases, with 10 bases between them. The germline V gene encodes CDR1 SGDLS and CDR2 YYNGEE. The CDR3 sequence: CASSRGGTNEKLFF. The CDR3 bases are TGTGCCAGCAGTCGCGGGGGGACTAATGAAAAACTGTTTTTT. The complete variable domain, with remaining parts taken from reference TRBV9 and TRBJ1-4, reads DSGVTQTPKHLITATGQRVTLRCSPRSGDLSVYWYQQSLDQGLQFLIQYYNGEERAKGNILERFSAQQFPDLHSELNLSSLELGDSALYFCASSRGGTNEKLFFGSGTQLSVL.

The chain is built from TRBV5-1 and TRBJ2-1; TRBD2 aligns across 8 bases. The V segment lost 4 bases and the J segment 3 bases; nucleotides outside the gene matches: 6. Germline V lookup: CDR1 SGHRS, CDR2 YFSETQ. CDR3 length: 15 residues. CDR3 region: CASSLGRVSYNEQFF. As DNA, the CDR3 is TGCGCCAGCAGCCTCGGGAGGGTTAGCTACAATGAGCAGTTCTTC.

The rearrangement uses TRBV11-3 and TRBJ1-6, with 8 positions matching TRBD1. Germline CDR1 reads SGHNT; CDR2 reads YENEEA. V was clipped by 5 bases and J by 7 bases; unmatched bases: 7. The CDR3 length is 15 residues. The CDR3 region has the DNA TGTGCCAGCAGCCCCAGGGGGCGAGGGAATTCACCCCTCCACTTT. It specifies CASSPRGRGNSPLHF.

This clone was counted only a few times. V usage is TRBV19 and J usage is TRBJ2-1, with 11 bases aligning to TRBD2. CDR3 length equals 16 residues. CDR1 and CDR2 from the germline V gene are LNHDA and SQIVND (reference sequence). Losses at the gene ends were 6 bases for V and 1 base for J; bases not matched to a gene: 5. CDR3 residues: CASSELAGVSYNEQFF. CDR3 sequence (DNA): TGTGCCAGTAGCGAACTAGCGGGAGTTTCCTACAATGAGCAGTTCTTC.